These 3 T cell receptor beta chains share one sample of origin, sequenced in a study of T-cell reconstitution after alpha-beta-depleted transplantation in children. The authors prepared the TCRbeta library with unique molecular identifiers. TCRdb fed the PCR reads into MiXCR, producing one record per CDR3 protein. The sample records approximately 520,000 distinct CDR3 sequences, approximately 32% being singletons. Here the sequenced sample was PBMCs from the stem cell graft donor, taken from the stem cell graft. The receptors here all came from a human donor who donated a stem cell graft to a child with aplastic anemia.

Ten or more counts support this clonotype. V is TRBV20-1 and J is TRBJ1-1; a possible D gene is TRBD1 (6 bases). V lost 0 bases and J lost 0, with 11 bases in between. The CDR3 spans 15 residues. Germline V lookup: CDR1 DFQATT, CDR2 SNEGSKA (reference sequence). The chain's CDR3 is CSAREDSTMNTEAFF. The CDR3 coding sequence is TGCAGTGCTAGAGAGGACAGCACTATGAACACTGAAGCTTTCTTT.

The chain couples TRBV20-1 to TRBJ2-5; possibly TRBD2 for D (6 bases). Between the trimmed V and J ends, which lost 3 bases and 2 bases, there was a span of 10 bases. There are 13 residues in the CDR3. The V gene's germline CDR1 is DFQATT and CDR2 SNEGSKA (reference sequence). The CDR3 sequence: CSASGGNQETQYF. The CDR3 bases are TGCAGTGCTAGCGGGGGAAATCAAGAGACCCAGTACTTC.

The chain carries TRBV7-2 and TRBJ2-1; 7 bases are shared with TRBD1. The CDR3 contains 15 residues. Losses at the gene ends were 3 bases for V and 5 bases for J; bases not matched to a gene: 7. In germline, CDR1 is SGHTA, CDR2 FQGNSA. This CDR3 is CASSFTGTEHNEQFF. CDR3 bases: TGTGCCAGCAGCTTCACCGGGACAGAACACAATGAGCAGTTCTTC.